A selection of T cell receptor beta chains follows, all from one sample in a study of glioma-infiltrating T cells. TCRdb called the multiplex PCR reads again in MiXCR, with one record for every CDR3 protein. The table lists approximately 190,000 distinct CDR3 sequences, 25% to 35% of them singletons. Sequenced sample: glioma tissue, nonneoplastic brain tissue, or PBMCs (not recorded which). All receptors come from a human donor with low-grade glioma or glioblastoma, undergoing nonglioma brain surgery, or in good health (not recorded which). Each CDR3 is given without its conserved first and last residue. A D gene is named only where the DNA matches it firmly.

>TRBV7-2|TRBJ1-3|-
ASSTTGGVGNTIY
>TRBV20-1|TRBJ2-7|TRBD1
SARTGRSSYEQY
>TRBV7-2|TRBJ2-3|TRBD2
ASSDLTSLTDTQY
>TRBV19|TRBJ1-1|-
ASTDRPIANTEAF
>TRBV4-3|TRBJ2-1|-
ASSQERSSRNEQF
>TRBV18|TRBJ1-2|TRBD1
ASFGWDRVTYGYT
>TRBV29-1|TRBJ2-3|TRBD2
SVRLAVDTQY
>TRBV12-5|TRBJ1-6|-
ASALGQGANSPLH
>TRBV29-1|TRBJ2-6|-
SVEGNVANVLT
>TRBV6-1|TRBJ2-3|TRBD2
ASTPPLAGGGTDTQY
>TRBV2|TRBJ2-7|-
ASSPFAGTGNYEQY
>TRBV6-5|TRBJ2-1|-
ASSYSAGRASALVTYNEQF
>TRBV7-9|TRBJ2-7|-
ASSSPPGRSSSYEQY
>TRBV19|TRBJ2-1|-
ASSIFPDNNEQF
>TRBV11-2|TRBJ2-7|TRBD1
ASSVPGQGFQQY
>TRBV6-1|TRBJ2-1|TRBD2
ASSQFSGRFLNEQF